The clone carrying this TCR beta chain was recorded once. Method: immunoSEQ multiplex PCR; TCRdb's copy keeps in-frame clones and lacks some. The sample lists about 300,000 clones, about 88% seen once, with 1% to 1.5% in the top ten. This sample is drawn from a study of blood T cell repertoires in COVID-19. Germline CDR1 is MDHEN and CDR2 is SYDVKM. This CDR3 contains 12 residues. Trimming took 3 bases from V and 7 from J, leaving 10 bases between them. The material sequenced was peripheral blood. The chain joins TRBV28 to TRBJ2-7; the D is unclear. The receptor's source is a man between 65 and 80 years old with acute or convalescent COVID-19. The chain's CDR3 is CASSLPRWEQYF. The CDR3 bases are TGTGCCAGCAGTTTGCCGCGTTGGGAGCAGTACTTC.